The clone carrying this TCR beta chain showed up just a few times. Its matching antigen is unknown. A second PCR of 7 to 11 cycles used a sample-barcoded 5' primer and a J-beta primer mix. Every sample gave at least 2.5 million paired-end reads containing CDR3. TCRdb redid the calling of the 5' RACE reads with MiXCR, one entry per CDR3 protein. Altogether about 1.7 million distinct CDR3 sequences are present, roughly 30% being singletons, with the ten largest covering around 7.7%. This record belongs to a study of blood T cells in healthy people across ages. Each donor had roughly 10 milliliters of peripheral blood drawn. General study results and limits: The study regarded diversity estimates from one million T cells as underestimates. Both naive CD4+ cell counts and diversity were greater in long-lived donors than in aged donors.

The sequenced material came from blood. The receptor's source is a woman aged 25 to 39 in good health.

The CDR3 spells CASSLGVAGSLYNEQFF. DNA of the CDR3: TGTGCCAGCAGCTTAGGGGTTGCGGGGAGCCTCTACAATGAGCAGTTCTTC. The chain carries TRBV7-9 and TRBJ2-1; possibly TRBD2 for D (6 bases). The CDR3 runs to 17 residues. The ends were cut back, 1 base at V and 3 bases at J, with 16 bases in the middle. Germline V CDR1 and CDR2: SEHNR, FQNEAQ (reference sequence).